This is a list of T cell receptor beta chains from one sample in a study of control samples from healthy donors and cancer patients. Generated by immunoSEQ multiplex PCR, the TCRdb table keeps only in-frame clones and is missing some. The repertoire holds about 130,000 clones, approximately 92% seen once, with 0.58% in the top ten. Sequenced material: PBMCs. These receptor sequences come from an older man with head and neck cancer. Both conserved end residues are part of each CDR3. D genes are given only for firm matches. The size entry is marked missing in some rows and otherwise reads once, few, many or a size class.

TRBJ1-5 | . | 13 | TRBV6-5 | . | CASRTDFDQPQHF | TGTGCCAGCAGGACGGACTTCGATCAGCCCCAGCATTTT
TRBJ2-1 | . | 15 | TRBV10-3 | TRBD1 | CAISGSGTAYNEQFF | TGTGCCATCAGTGGATCCGGGACAGCGTACAATGAGCAGTTCTTC
TRBJ1-1 | . | 13 | TRBV7-6 | . | CASSLQGDTEAFF | TGTGCCAGCAGCTTACAAGGGGATACTGAAGCTTTCTTT
TRBJ2-7 | once | 12 | TRBV19 | TRBD1 | CARKDRAHEQYF | TGTGCCAGAAAGGACAGGGCCCACGAGCAGTACTTC
TRBJ1-3 | . | 18 | TRBV30 | . | CAWSARYLTESFGNTIYF | TGTGCCTGGAGTGCAAGATACCTGACAGAGAGTTTTGGAAACACCATATATTTT
TRBJ2-7 | . | 14 | TRBV25-1 | . | CASSASGTSYEQYF | TGTGCCAGCAGTGCCTCCGGCACCTCCTACGAGCAGTACTTC
TRBJ2-7 | . | 15 | TRBV5-5 | TRBD1 | CASRWAGQGLLEQYF | TGTGCCAGCAGATGGGCGGGACAGGGGTTGCTCGAGCAGTACTTC
TRBJ1-1 | . | 14 | TRBV27 | TRBD1 | CASSLGQGRTEAFF | TGTGCCAGCAGCTTGGGACAGGGGAGAACTGAAGCTTTCTTT
TRBJ1-1 | . | 16 | TRBV2 | TRBD1 | CASSDGPGTVSAEAFF | TGTGCCAGCAGTGATGGGCCCGGGACAGTATCCGCTGAAGCTTTCTTT
TRBJ2-5 | . | 15 | TRBV3-1/TRBV3-2 | . | CASSPSGNLQETQYF | TGTGCCAGCAGCCCATCGGGGAACTTACAAGAGACCCAGTACTTC
TRBJ2-3 | . | 17 | TRBV3-1/TRBV3-2 | . | CASSQETSQRATDTQYF | TGTGCCAGCAGCCAAGAAACTTCCCAGCGGGCTACAGATACGCAGTATTTT
TRBJ2-5 | . | 13 | TRBV5-1 | . | CASSLVGEETQYF | TGCGCCAGCAGCTTGGTAGGCGAAGAGACCCAGTACTTC
TRBJ2-1 | . | 16 | TRBV28 | . | CASIPRVYATKNEQFF | TGTGCCAGCATCCCACGGGTATACGCGACGAAGAATGAGCAGTTCTTC
TRBJ1-3 | . | 17 | TRBV11-2 | . | CASSLGRDRFSGNTIYF | TGTGCCAGCAGCTTAGGGAGGGACCGATTCTCTGGAAACACCATATATTTT
TRBJ1-2 | . | 13 | TRBV6-5 | . | CASTPFGFYGYTF | TGTGCCAGCACCCCGTTTGGCTTCTATGGCTACACCTTC
TRBJ1-5 | . | 14 | TRBV7-2 | . | CASSFGASNQPQHF | TGTGCCAGCAGCTTCGGGGCTAGCAATCAGCCCCAGCATTTT
TRBJ1-5 | . | 15 | TRBV6-2/TRBV6-3 | TRBD1 | CASSYLSRGDQPQHF | TGTGCCAGCAGTTACTTGTCCAGGGGGGATCAGCCCCAGCATTTT
TRBJ2-3 | . | 15 | TRBV5-1 | . | CASSFLMASTDTQYF | TGCGCCAGCAGCTTTCTAATGGCAAGCACAGATACGCAGTATTTT
TRBJ1-2 | . | 13 | TRBV12-3/TRBV12-4 | . | CASSLTKPYGYTF | TGTGCCAGCAGTTTGACCAAACCCTATGGCTACACCTTC
TRBJ2-2 | once | 15 | TRBV7-7 | . | CASSPEGLHTGELFF | TGTGCCAGCAGCCCCGAGGGGCTACACACCGGGGAGCTGTTTTTT